The next 13 T cell receptor beta chains were all read from a single sample in a study of pediatric ulcerative colitis (dated by TCRdb to 2018 to 2020). Receptor libraries were prepared by the immunoSEQ multiplex PCR assay. This immuneACCESS table, as held by TCRdb, lists in-frame sequences with V and J called but not all clones. Of the missing ones, under half trace to an unresolved V gene in checked studies; the others have no known cause. In this sample the table shows 65,000 or so clones, 86% of which occur a single time. The ten largest clonotypes hold 3% to 4.5% of the sample. Sample: blood. Every receptor here comes from a boy under 18 with severe ulcerative colitis.

The rearrangement links TRBV7-2 to TRBJ2-3; TRBD2 matches at 10 bases. V shed 1 base and J 6 bases; nucleotides not matched to a gene: 4. The CDR3 sequence is 15 residues long. Germline assignment: CDR1 SGHTA and CDR2 FQGNSA. The CDR3 spells CASSLGLAGVDTQYF. CDR3 coding DNA: TGTGCCAGCAGCTTAGGGCTAGCGGGAGTTGATACGCAGTATTTT.

The chain carries TRBV28 and TRBJ2-1; D unresolved. The germline CDR1 and CDR2 sequences are MDHEN and SYDVKM. Trimming took 6 bases from V and 9 from J, leaving 12 bases between them. The CDR3 extends over 12 amino acids. CDR3 DNA: TGTGCCAGCAGCCCTCCCGGACGTGAGCAGTTCTTC. Amino acid sequence: CASSPPGREQFF.

The chain has TRBV6-1 and TRBJ2-3, with a tentative D call TRBD2 (6 bases). CDR3 length equals 17 residues. Germline V gene lookup returns CDR1 MNHNS and CDR2 SASEGT. V was shortened by 1 base and J by 3 bases, with 17 bases between the two germline ends. The CDR3 spells CASSEDYGLKTTDTQYF. DNA of the CDR3: TGTGCCAGCAGTGAAGACTACGGACTAAAAACAACAGATACGCAGTATTTT.

V and J are TRBV28 and TRBJ2-1; D not certain. From germline, CDR1 is MDHEN and CDR2 SYDVKM. The CDR3 spans 14 residues. Trimming removed 7 bases from V and 2 bases from J, with 12 bases in between. Written as DNA, the CDR3 is TGTGCCAGCATCCCAACCCCGCCCTACAATGAGCAGTTCTTC. It specifies CASIPTPPYNEQFF.

The gene calls are TRBV27 and TRBJ1-5, with a possible D match to TRBD1 (6 bases). The CDR3 covers 14 residues. Trimming left V 5 bases short and J 6 bases short, with 14 bases between. The germline V gene encodes CDR1 MNHEY and CDR2 SMNVEV (reference sequence). The CDR3 reads CASSPRGPGQPQHF. Written as DNA, the CDR3 is TGTGCCAGCAGTCCCAGGGGTCCGGGTCAGCCCCAGCATTTT.

DNA of the CDR3: TGTGCCTGGTCCGGTAATATTGGGATCGGAGGTGAGCAGTTCTTC. Amino acid sequence: CAWSGNIGIGGEQFF. This sequence joins TRBV30 and TRBJ2-1, with a weak D call TRBD2 (5 bases). V lost 5 bases, J lost 9 bases, and 23 bases lay in between. The CDR3 consists of 15 residues. CDR1 GTSNPN and CDR2 SVGIG come from the germline V gene (reference sequence).

This clone came up once. The CDR3 region has the DNA TGTGCCAGCTCCCTCAGGGGCGATGGCTACACCTTC. It translates to CASSLRGDGYTF. The genes are TRBV18 and TRBJ1-2; the D gene is possibly TRBD1 (6 bases). CDR1 and CDR2 (germline): KGHSH, LQKENI. V dropped 6 bases and J dropped 6 bases, with 11 bases sitting between them. The CDR3 is 12 amino acids.

The V gene is TRBV5-1, the J gene TRBJ1-1; D is unclear. The CDR3 consists of 14 residues. V dropped 4 bases and J dropped 1 base, with 11 bases sitting between them. Germline CDR1 reads SGHRS; CDR2 reads YFSETQ. Written as DNA, the CDR3 is TGCGCCAGCAGCCAACAGACGGGGAACACTGAAGCTTTCTTT. Translation gives CASSQQTGNTEAFF.

This rearrangement joins TRBV15 to TRBJ1-1; no reliable D call. This CDR3 is 14 amino acids long. Germline lookup yields CDR1 LNHNV and CDR2 YYDKDF (reference sequence). V lost 3 bases and J lost 5, with 13 bases in between. The CDR3 is CATSSIREETEAFF. In DNA, the CDR3 is TGTGCCACCAGCAGTATACGAGAGGAAACTGAAGCTTTCTTT. The whole variable domain, remainder taken from reference TRBV15 and TRBJ1-1, is DAMVIQNPRYQVTQFGKPVTLSCSQTLNHNVMYWYQQKSSQAPKLLFHYYDKDFNNEADTPDNFQSRRPNTSFCFLDIRSPGLGDTAMYLCATSSIREETEAFFGQGTRLTVV.

The chain is built from TRBV30 and TRBJ2-7, with D perhaps being TRBD1 or TRBD2 (5 bases each). Trimming shortened V by 0 bases and J by 3 bases, and 12 bases separated the two germline ends. CDR1 is GTSNPN, CDR2 SVGIG, per germline (reference sequence). This CDR3 is built from 14 residues. The CDR3 DNA is TGTGCCTGGAGTGTCGGGGACGGGTACTACGAGCAGTACTTC. It is translated as CAWSVGDGYYEQYF.

This chain uses TRBV19 with TRBJ2-2; D is ambiguous. The CDR3 length is 12 residues. Germline CDR1 is LNHDA and CDR2 is SQIVND (reference sequence). The V gene lost 0 bases and the J gene lost 7 bases, with 3 bases spanning the gap. CDR3 bases: TGTGCCAGTAGTATAGAGTTCGGGGAGCTGTTTTTT. Amino acid sequence: CASSIEFGELFF. Combining the CDR3 with reference TRBV19 and TRBJ2-2 gives the whole variable domain DGGITQSPKYLFRKEGQNVTLSCEQNLNHDAMYWYRQDPGQGLRLIYYSQIVNDFQKGDIAEGYSVSREKKESFPLTVTSAQKNPTAFYLCASSIEFGELFFGEGSRLTVL.

The V gene is TRBV10-2, the J gene TRBJ2-7; possibly TRBD1 for D (8 bases). The V gene lost 4 bases and the J gene lost 7 bases, with 23 bases spanning the gap. The CDR3 runs 16 residues. The germline gives CDR1 WSHSY, CDR2 SAAADI. CDR3: CASSVNGGQGALEQYF. CDR3 DNA: TGCGCCAGCAGTGTCAACGGGGGGCAGGGGGCGCTTGAGCAGTACTTC.

This rearrangement joins TRBV7-3 to TRBJ2-1; D possibly corresponds to TRBD2 (7 bases). Germline CDR1 and CDR2: SGHTA and FQGTGA. V dropped 3 bases and J dropped 8 bases, with 8 bases sitting between them. The CDR3 runs to 12 residues. CDR3 loop: CASSFGGHEQFF. The DNA for the CDR3 is TGTGCCAGCAGCTTCGGGGGGCATGAGCAGTTCTTC.